A single sample gave rise to the 29 T cell receptor beta chains below, sequenced in a study of blood T cells in healthy people across ages. Then a second PCR, running roughly 7 to 11 cycles, was carried out with a sample-barcoded 5' primer and a J-beta primer mix. TCRdb redid the calling of the 5' RACE reads with MiXCR, one entry per CDR3 protein. This table has roughly 1 million distinct CDR3 sequences, approximately 25% appearing once. The data also belong to a second study, concerning T cells of mothers and their children.

Specimen: blood. The receptors stem from a girl aged 2-9 years in good health.

The chain recombines TRBV14 with TRBJ2-5, with 8 bases identical to TRBD1. Gene TRBJ2-7 matches the end of the DNA better, so the J call may be wrong. The CDR3 runs to 14 residues. Germline values: CDR1 SGHDN, CDR2 FVKESK. Here the CDR3 DNA reads TGTGCCAGCAGCCAGGTGGACAGGGCCAACGAGCAGTACTTC. This gives the protein CASSQVDRANEQYF.

This clonotype appeared a few times. CDR3 sequence (DNA): TGCAGTGCTATTGAAGAGGTTCCCTACGAGCAGTACTTC. Residues: CSAIEEVPYEQYF. The rearrangement joins TRBV20-1 to TRBJ2-7; D unclear. CDR1 and CDR2 (germline): DFQATT, SNEGSKA (reference sequence). V shed 4 bases and J shed 2 bases, with 12 bases lying between them. CDR3 length: 13 amino acids.

The V call is TRBV7-2, the J call TRBJ2-5; 13 nucleotides align to TRBD2. Germline V gene lookup returns CDR1 SGHTA and CDR2 FQGNSA. The CDR3 spans 20 residues. The V segment lost 0 bases and the J segment 1 base; nucleotides outside the gene matches: 11. The chain's CDR3 is CASSLATVGTSGAAQETQYF. CDR3 nucleotides: TGTGCCAGCAGCTTAGCTACAGTCGGGACTAGCGGGGCGGCCCAAGAGACCCAGTACTTC.

This chain connects TRBV5-1 to TRBJ2-1, with 9 bases that match TRBD1. This CDR3 contains 16 residues. The J segment lost 5 bases and the V segment lost 2 bases, leaving 8 bases of the junction unmatched. Germline V gene lookup returns CDR1 SGHRS and CDR2 YFSETQ. CDR3 DNA: TGCGCCAGCAGCTTCTCCCGGGACAGGGTTAACAATGAGCAGTTCTTC. It is translated as CASSFSRDRVNNEQFF.

The J gene is TRBJ2-3, the V gene TRBV9; D perhaps matches TRBD2 (7 bases). Trimming shortened V by 2 bases and J by 0 bases, and 13 bases separated the two germline ends. This CDR3 is 16 amino acids long. Looked up from germline, CDR1 is SGDLS and CDR2 is YYNGEE. The CDR3 is CASSVGGQFSTDTQYF. The CDR3 DNA is TGTGCCAGCAGCGTCGGGGGGCAGTTTAGCACAGATACGCAGTATTTT.

The V call is TRBV27, the J call TRBJ2-3; perhaps TRBD2 as D (6 bases). This CDR3 has 11 residues. Trimming left V 6 bases short and J 13 bases short, with 14 bases between. Germline CDR1 reads MNHEY; CDR2 reads SMNVEV (reference sequence). The CDR3 loop is CASRGDLREYF. The CDR3 nucleotides read TGTGCCAGCAGGGGGGACTTGAGGGAGTATTTT.

Note on this clonotype: Its ends do not fully match the called genes, so a read error is possible. V and J are TRBV28 and TRBJ2-7; TRBD2 agrees at 8 bases. The germline gives CDR1 MDHEN, CDR2 SYDVKM. The CDR3 sequence is 13 residues long. CDR3 residues: CAGRRGAQYEQYF. CDR3 DNA: TGTGCCGGCAGGCGGGGGGCACAATACGAGCAGTACTTC.

A single count supports this clonotype. The germline gene is not matched at one end of the junction; a read error may be the cause. DNA for the CDR3: TGCGCCAGCAGTAATGAAGCGGGAGTCGGGTACGGGCAGTACTTC. Amino acid sequence: CASSNEAGVGYGQYF. V and J are TRBV10-2 and TRBJ2-7, with 8 bases fitting TRBD2. Germline assignment: CDR1 WSHSY and CDR2 SAAADI. The length of the CDR3 is 15 residues.

This chain connects TRBV29-1 to TRBJ1-5; D is ambiguous. Trimming pared 7 bases from V and 6 bases from J, leaving 10 bases between. CDR1 and CDR2 from the germline V gene are SQVTM and ANQGSEA. The CDR3 spans 11 residues. The chain's CDR3 is CSEGSAQPQHF. As DNA, the CDR3 is TGCAGCGAAGGTTCGGCTCAGCCCCAGCATTTT.

There are a few counts of this clonotype. This chain uses TRBV7-9 with TRBJ1-5; D is unresolved. Germline V lookup: CDR1 SEHNR, CDR2 FQNEAQ (reference sequence). The CDR3 is made up of 14 amino acids. Between the trimmed V and J ends, which lost 1 base and 5 bases, there was a span of 9 bases. The DNA of the CDR3 is TGTGCCAGCAGCTTAGAGCCCATTCATCAGCCCCAGCATTTT. Amino acids: CASSLEPIHQPQHF.

The sample holds a few counts of this clonotype. The genes are TRBV28 and TRBJ2-1; 9 positions agree with TRBD1. The J call may not be correct, given that the DNA end is closer to TRBJ2-7. Per germline, CDR1 MDHEN and CDR2 SYDVKM. The CDR3 spans 16 residues. As DNA, the CDR3 is TGTGCCAGCAGTTCTTCCTCCGGGACAGGGCCCCGCGAGCAGTACTTC. This sequence encodes CASSSSSGTGPREQYF.

The rearrangement links TRBV6-5 to TRBJ1-2; D is perhaps TRBD1 (6 bases). V was pared by 2 bases and J by 5 bases, with 15 bases between. The germline CDR1 and CDR2 sequences are MNHEY and SVGAGI. The CDR3 runs 15 residues. CDR3 residues: CASSYGTPTQYGYTF. The CDR3, as DNA: TGTGCCAGCAGTTACGGGACACCGACTCAATATGGCTACACCTTC.

The chain has TRBV6-5 and TRBJ2-5, with unresolved D. The end of the DNA fits TRBJ2-1 better, so the J call may be wrong. The germline V gene encodes CDR1 MNHEY and CDR2 SVGAGI. This CDR3 comprises 13 residues. The CDR3 region is CASSHPGENEQFF. The CDR3, as DNA: TGTGCCAGCAGCCACCCTGGCGAGAATGAGCAGTTCTTC.

This clonotype was observed a handful of times. The chain combines TRBV12-3 or TRBV12-4 with TRBJ2-2; 9 bases line up with TRBD2. The CDR3 extends over 15 amino acids. After removal of 6 bases from V and 2 bases from J, the junction contained 4 bases not matched to a gene. CDR3 residues: CASRRLADNTGELFF. CDR3 coding DNA: TGTGCCAGCAGACGACTAGCGGACAACACCGGGGAGCTGTTTTTT.

The table lists this clonotype with many counts. The rearrangement joins TRBV10-3 to TRBJ2-7; D is ambiguous. This CDR3 spans 12 amino acids. The V gene lost 8 bases and the J gene lost 2 bases, with 10 bases spanning the gap. CDR1 is ENHRY, CDR2 SYGVKD, per germline. Written as DNA, the CDR3 is TGTGCCATCGCGTCTGAGACCTACGAGCAGTACTTC. It codes for CAIASETYEQYF.

The table lists this clonotype with a few counts. This chain joins TRBV28 and TRBJ2-5; D not resolved. Trimming removed 3 bases from V and 5 bases from J, with 7 bases in between. This CDR3 is built from 12 residues. Germline lookup yields CDR1 MDHEN and CDR2 SYDVKM. In nucleotides, the CDR3 is TGTGCCAGCAGTTTCCGGACGGAGACCCAGTACTTC. It yields the protein CASSFRTETQYF.

The V call is TRBV5-1, the J call TRBJ1-1, with TRBD1 identical over 7 bases. After removal of 2 bases from V and 6 bases from J, the junction contained 7 bases not matched to a gene. The CDR3 totals 14 residues. Per the germline V gene, CDR1 is SGHRS and CDR2 is YFSETQ. CDR3 residues: CASSFDREVPEAFF. The DNA for the CDR3 is TGCGCCAGCAGCTTTGACAGGGAAGTTCCTGAAGCTTTCTTT.

This chain connects TRBV29-1 to TRBJ2-5; D not resolved. Germline V CDR1 and CDR2: SQVTM, ANQGSEA. The CDR3 is made up of 13 amino acids. With 5 bases removed from V and 0 bases from J, the gap between germline ends came to 10 bases. Here the CDR3 DNA reads TGCAGCGTTCCTCTGGGGTACCAAGAGACCCAGTACTTC. Translation: CSVPLGYQETQYF.

This sequence joins TRBV29-1 and TRBJ2-3; no firm D call. The germline V gene has CDR1 SQVTM and CDR2 ANQGSEA. This CDR3 is 12 amino acids long. Trimming left V 0 bases short and J 7 bases short, with 8 bases between. The CDR3 sequence is CSVEEGGYTQYF. Here the CDR3 DNA reads TGCAGCGTTGAAGAGGGCGGTTATACGCAGTATTTT.

CDR3 DNA sequence: TGCAGCGTTTGGCGAGGAGAGACCCAGTACTTC. Protein product: CSVWRGETQYF. This chain connects TRBV29-1 to TRBJ2-5, with unresolved D. The CDR3 contains 11 residues. V lost 5 bases and J 4 bases, leaving 8 bases between the germline ends. The germline CDR1 and CDR2 sequences are SQVTM and ANQGSEA. Full variable domain (missing parts from reference TRBV29-1 and TRBJ2-5): SAVISQKPSRDICQRGTSLTIQCQVDSQVTMMFWYRQQPGQSLTLIATANQGSEATYESGFVIDKFPISRPNLTFSTLTVSNMSPEDSSIYLCSVWRGETQYFGPGTRLLVL.

This clonotype showed up just a few times. V and J are TRBV12-3 or TRBV12-4 and TRBJ2-5; 7 bases are shared with TRBD2. V lost 5 bases and J lost 4; bases outside the gene matches: 7. CDR3 length equals 14 residues. The CDR3 protein is CASSDLAAGETQYF. CDR3 nucleotides: TGTGCCAGCAGTGACCTAGCGGCCGGAGAGACCCAGTACTTC.

For this clonotype: One end of the junction fails to match germline, which may point to a read error. This chain links TRBV7-9 with TRBJ2-2; 8 nucleotides match TRBD2. The CDR3 extends over 15 amino acids. Germline lookup yields CDR1 SEHNR and CDR2 FQNEAQ (reference sequence). The CDR3 region is CASSLGAGDTGELVF. In DNA form, the CDR3 reads TGTGCCAGCAGCTTAGGAGCGGGGGACACCGGGGAGCTGGTTTTT.

The rearrangement uses TRBV11-2 and TRBJ1-4; the D is unclear. Per the germline V gene, CDR1 is SGHAT and CDR2 is FQNNGV. V was cut by 8 bases and J by 6 bases, with 13 bases left in between. There are 13 residues in the CDR3. The CDR3 is CASLDREDEKLFF. DNA of the CDR3: TGTGCCAGCTTAGACCGGGAGGATGAAAAACTGTTTTTT.

This chain connects TRBV9 to TRBJ2-3; TRBD1 matches at 7 bases. The CDR3 length is 15 residues. The germline CDR1 and CDR2 sequences are SGDLS and YYNGEE. V gave up 2 bases and J gave up 2 bases; unmatched junction bases: 5. CDR3 coding DNA: TGTGCCAGCAGCGTCCAGGGGGACACCACAGATACGCAGTATTTT. Protein sequence: CASSVQGDTTDTQYF. The full variable domain, with the rest looked up from reference TRBV9 and TRBJ2-3, is DSGVTQTPKHLITATGQRVTLRCSPRSGDLSVYWYQQSLDQGLQFLIQYYNGEERAKGNILERFSAQQFPDLHSELNLSSLELGDSALYFCASSVQGDTTDTQYFGPGTRLTVL.

This clonotype occurred a few times. This rearrangement joins TRBV6-1 to TRBJ1-5, with 7 bases fitting TRBD1. CDR3 size: 14 residues. J was trimmed by 1 base and V by 6 bases; bases with no gene match: 3. Germline V gene data show CDR1 as MNHNS and CDR2 as SASEGT. CDR3 nucleotide sequence: TGTGCCAGCAGAGGGGGCGGGAGCAATCAGCCCCAGCATTTT. Residues: CASRGGGSNQPQHF.

This clonotype appeared once. The chain couples TRBV29-1 to TRBJ2-5; either TRBD1 or TRBD2 may supply D (5 bases each). Judging by the DNA end, TRBJ2-7 fits better; the J call may be wrong. The germline CDR1 and CDR2 sequences are SQVTM and ANQGSEA. The CDR3 covers 13 residues. CDR3 protein: CSVERDGTHEQYF. CDR3 nucleotide sequence: TGCAGCGTTGAACGGGACGGCACCCACGAGCAGTACTTC.

In its sample, this clonotype was seen a few times. The chain combines TRBV29-1 with TRBJ1-2; D not certain. The CDR3 extends over 12 amino acids. Trimming removed 4 bases from V and 4 bases from J, with 10 bases in between. Per the germline V gene, CDR1 is SQVTM and CDR2 is ANQGSEA. The CDR3 protein is CSVAELSYGYTF. CDR3 bases: TGCAGCGTTGCCGAGCTTAGCTATGGCTACACCTTC. Using reference TRBV29-1 and TRBJ1-2 for the parts outside the CDR3, the full variable domain is SAVISQKPSRDICQRGTSLTIQCQVDSQVTMMFWYRQQPGQSLTLIATANQGSEATYESGFVIDKFPISRPNLTFSTLTVSNMSPEDSSIYLCSVAELSYGYTFGSGTRLTVV.

V usage is TRBV14 and J usage is TRBJ1-2, with D possibly matching TRBD1 (6 bases). The V end lost 8 bases, the J end lost 2 bases, and 12 bases lay between the germline ends. This CDR3 contains 13 residues. Germline CDR1 is SGHDN and CDR2 is FVKESK. The DNA for the CDR3 is TGTGCCAGCCCAGGGGAGCGGAACTATGGCTACACCTTC. The encoded protein is CASPGERNYGYTF.

This chain links TRBV14 with TRBJ2-1; possible D gene TRBD2, 6 bases. The CDR3 is 13 amino acids. The germline V and J ends were trimmed by 6 bases and 12 bases, with 18 bases remaining between them. Germline CDR1 SGHDN, CDR2 FVKESK. CDR3 sequence (DNA): TGTGCCAGCAGACCCAACGCGGGAATTTTGCAGTTCTTC. Its translation is CASRPNAGILQFF.